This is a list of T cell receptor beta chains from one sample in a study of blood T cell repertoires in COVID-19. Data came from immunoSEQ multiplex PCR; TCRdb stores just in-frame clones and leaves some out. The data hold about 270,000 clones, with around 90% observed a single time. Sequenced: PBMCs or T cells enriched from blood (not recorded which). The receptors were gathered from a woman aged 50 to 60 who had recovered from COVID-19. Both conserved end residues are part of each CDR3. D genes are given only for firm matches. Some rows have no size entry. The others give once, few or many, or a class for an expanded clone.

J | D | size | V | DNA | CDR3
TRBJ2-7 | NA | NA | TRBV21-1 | TGTGCCAGCGGGATCCAATCCGGGACAGGACTTTTCTACGAGCAGTACTTC | CASGIQSGTGLFYEQYF
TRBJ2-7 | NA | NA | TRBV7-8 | TGTGCCAGCAGCTCAAACAGGGATGAGCAGTACTTC | CASSSNRDEQYF
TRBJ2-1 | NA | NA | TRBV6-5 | TGTGCCAGCAGTCAGCGGGCCCGCTCCTACAATGAGCAGTTCTTC | CASSQRARSYNEQFF
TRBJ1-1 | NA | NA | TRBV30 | TGTGCCTGGAGTGTAGGGGATTTGAACACTGAAGCTTTCTTT | CAWSVGDLNTEAFF
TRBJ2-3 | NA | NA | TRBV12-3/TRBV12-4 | TGTGCCAGCAGTGAGGAGATCCCAGATACGCAGTATTTT | CASSEEIPDTQYF
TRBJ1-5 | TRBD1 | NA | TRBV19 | TGTGCCAGTAGTATAGTTATAGGGACAGGCAGCAATCAGCCCCAGCATTTT | CASSIVIGTGSNQPQHF
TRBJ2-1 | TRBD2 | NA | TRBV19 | TGTGCCAGTAGTTCCCGACTAGCGTCTTGGGATGAGCAGTTCTTC | CASSSRLASWDEQFF
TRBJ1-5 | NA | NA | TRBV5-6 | TGTGCCAGCAGCCAAGGACAGTTCAATCAGCCCCAGCATTTT | CASSQGQFNQPQHF
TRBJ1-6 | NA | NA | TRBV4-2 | TGTGCCAGCAGCCAAGCCGGGACTGATAATTCACCCCTCCACTTT | CASSQAGTDNSPLHF
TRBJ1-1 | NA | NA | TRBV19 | TGTGCCAGTAGTGAGACAGGTCGGGTCACTGAAGCTTTCTTT | CASSETGRVTEAFF
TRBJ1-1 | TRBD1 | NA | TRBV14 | TGTGCCAGCAGCCATAACAGGGGTGGCACTGAAGCTTTCTTT | CASSHNRGGTEAFF
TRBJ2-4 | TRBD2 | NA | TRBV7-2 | TGTGCCAGCAGCCCAACAGGGACTAGCAACATTCAGTACTTC | CASSPTGTSNIQYF
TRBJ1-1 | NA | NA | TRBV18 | TGTGCCAGCTCACCACTACACCAGGGTGAGACTGAAGCTTTCTTT | CASSPLHQGETEAFF
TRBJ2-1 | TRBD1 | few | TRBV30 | TGTGCCTGGAAAAAAGCCGGGACAGGGGGTTTCAATGAGCAGTTCTTC | CAWKKAGTGGFNEQFF
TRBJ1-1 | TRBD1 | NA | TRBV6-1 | TGTGCCAGCAGTGAACCGGGACAGGCTATGAACACTGAAGCTTTCTTT | CASSEPGQAMNTEAFF
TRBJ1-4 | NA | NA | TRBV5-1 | TGCGCCAGCAGCTTGGTGGCGGGACCTGAAAAACTGTTTTTT | CASSLVAGPEKLFF
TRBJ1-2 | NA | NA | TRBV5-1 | TGCGCCAGCAGCTTGGAGCTCCGCAACTATGGCTACACCTTC | CASSLELRNYGYTF
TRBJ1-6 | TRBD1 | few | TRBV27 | TGTGCCAGCAGTTCTTTTACAGGGGTGAACTCACCCCTCCACTTT | CASSSFTGVNSPLHF
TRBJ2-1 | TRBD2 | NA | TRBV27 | TGTGCCAGCAGTTTAAAGGGGACTAGCGGGCAACTCTCCTACAATGAGCAGTTCTTC | CASSLKGTSGQLSYNEQFF
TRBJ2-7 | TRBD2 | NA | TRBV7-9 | TGTGCCAGCAGCTTAAGGGCGGGAGAGGAGTACTTC | CASSLRAGEEYF
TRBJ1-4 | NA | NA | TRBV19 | TGTGCCAGTGAATCACAGGCGATAGGTCGAAAACTGTTTTTT | CASESQAIGRKLFF
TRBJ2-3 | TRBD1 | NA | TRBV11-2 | TGTGCCAGCAGTGTGACAGGGGGTTGGGATACGCAGTATTTT | CASSVTGGWDTQYF
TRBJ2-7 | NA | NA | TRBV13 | TGTGCCAGCAGCCAGGGACATTACTACGAGCAGTACTTC | CASSQGHYYEQYF
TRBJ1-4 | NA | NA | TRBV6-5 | TGTGCCAGCAGGGGGGGACGTTTTAATGAAAAACTGTTTTTT | CASRGGRFNEKLFF
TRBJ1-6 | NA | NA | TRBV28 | TGTGCCAGCAGGGGGGTAGCGGGTTATTCACCCCTCCACTTT | CASRGVAGYSPLHF
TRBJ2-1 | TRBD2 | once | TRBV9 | TGTGCCAGCAGCGTCGCGGGGGTGCCTGGGGCCGGGATTAATGAGCAGTTCTTC | CASSVAGVPGAGINEQFF
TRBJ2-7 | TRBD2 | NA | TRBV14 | TGTGCCAGCAGCCAAAAACTAGCGGCCCCCTACGAGCAGTACTTC | CASSQKLAAPYEQYF
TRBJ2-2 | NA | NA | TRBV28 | TGTGCCAGCATTGGGGGCGCGACGAACACCGGGGAGCTGTTTTTT | CASIGGATNTGELFF